This entry describes one T cell receptor (beta chain). The entry originates in a study of blood T cell repertoires in COVID-19. Authors' processing steps: Amplification from reference gene primers served as the basis for estimated nucleated cell counts. Profiling relied on immunoSEQ multiplex PCR, and the TCRdb table lists in-frame clones only, not all of them. V and J calls and clone size follow that table, whereas D and trimming were derived from the DNA. The sample contains about 210,000 clones, around four fifths of which appear only once. The CDR3 spans 16 residues. The germline gives CDR1 SGHNT, CDR2 YYREEE (reference sequence). V was clipped by 2 bases and J by 0 bases, with 12 bases between them.

The receptor's source is a man aged 45 to 65 with active or convalescent COVID-19. The sample taken for sequencing was peripheral blood. The V gene is TRBV5-4, the J gene TRBJ2-1; the D is unclear. DNA of the CDR3: TGTGCCAGCAGCTTCTACCGTGTAAGCTCCTACAATGAGCAGTTCTTC. Protein: CASSFYRVSSYNEQFF. Drawing the rest from reference TRBV5-4 and TRBJ2-1, the complete variable domain is ETGVTQSPTHLIKTRGQQVTLRCSSQSGHNTVSWYQQALGQGPQFIFQYYREEENGRGNFPPRFSGLQFPNYSSELNVNALELDDSALYLCASSFYRVSSYNEQFFGPGTRLTVL.